This T cell receptor (beta chain) was sequenced during a study of regulatory T cells in long-lasting Graves disease. General study results and limits: Persistent disease samples used TRBV28, TRBJ1-2 and TRBJ2-5 preferentially. Relative to new patients (roughly 1,000), persistent patients exhibited greater sharing of public clonotypes (about 3,000).

The authors built TCR beta libraries using iRepertoire HTBI primers and Arm-PCR of CDR3 regions. TCRdb reprocessed the multiplex PCR reads with MiXCR, giving one entry per CDR3 protein. The table records 350,000 to 450,000 distinct CDR3 sequences, about a fifth of them present only once. The time point: persistent/refractory GD, antithyroid drugs over 5 years with positive TRAb. Construction of the TCR library relied on RNA isolated from PBMCs. American Thyroid Association guidelines were used to diagnose Graves' disease. A volume of about 9.9 milliliters of peripheral blood was collected in EDTA tubes. This clonotype was detected a few times. Its antigen is not known. This CDR3 is 17 amino acids long. Germline V gene sequence: CDR1 LNHDA, CDR2 SQIVND (reference sequence). V lost 2 bases and J lost 6, with 23 bases in between.

The chain carries TRBV19 and TRBJ2-7, with a weak D call TRBD2 (6 bases). The TCR originated in a female donor with Graves disease. The sequenced sample was peripheral blood mononuclear cells (PBMCs), obtained when the disease was refractory, from a patient treated with antithyroid drugs. The CDR3 loop is CASSISGAGSRLAEQYF. The CDR3 coding sequence is TGTGCCAGTAGTATATCCGGAGCGGGCAGCCGCCTAGCCGAGCAGTACTTC.